Shown below are 26 T cell receptor beta chains from a single sample sequenced in a study of CD8 T cells in Susac syndrome. Random hexamers served to reverse transcribe roughly 0.5 to 1 ug RNA. TCRdb independently ran MiXCR on the immunoSEQ multiplex PCR reads; one entry per CDR3 protein. This sample has some 150,000 distinct CDR3 sequences, with 85% to 95% found just once. Sequencing used CD4+ T cells from PBMCs. Receptor source: a human donor with Susac syndrome.

This clonotype was seen a handful of times. The J gene is TRBJ1-5, the V gene TRBV19; no clear D. V was cut by 6 bases and J by 1 base, with 4 bases left in between. The CDR3 is 12 residues long. Per germline, CDR1 LNHDA and CDR2 SQIVND (reference sequence). CDR3 amino acids: CASRDSNQPQHF. The CDR3 DNA is TGTGCCAGTAGGGACAGCAATCAGCCCCAGCATTTT.

The CDR3 region is CASSPGAGNTGELFF. CDR3 sequence (DNA): TGTGCCAGCAGCCCAGGTGCAGGGAACACCGGGGAGCTGTTTTTT. This chain links TRBV4-2 with TRBJ2-2; D ambiguous. Germline CDR1 reads LGHNA; CDR2 reads YNFKEQ. This CDR3 is 15 amino acids long. The V gene lost 4 bases and the J gene lost 1 base, with 10 bases spanning the gap.

J is TRBJ1-2 and V is TRBV12-3 or TRBV12-4; 8 bases align to TRBD1. The CDR3 loop spans 15 amino acids. J was trimmed by 8 bases and V by 2 bases; bases with no gene match: 10. CDR3: CASSLQGAVGLGYTF. For the CDR3, the DNA is TGTGCCAGCAGTTTACAGGGGGCGGTAGGTCTAGGCTACACCTTC.

The V gene is TRBV5-8, the J gene TRBJ1-2, with TRBD1 matching over 10 bases. CDR1 SGHTS and CDR2 YDEGEE come from the germline V gene. There are 15 residues in the CDR3. The ends lost 5 bases at V and 3 bases at J; junction bases unmatched: 7. The CDR3 loop is CASSAGQGYDYGYTF. The DNA for the CDR3 is TGTGCCAGCAGTGCGGGACAGGGGTATGACTATGGCTACACCTTC.

This sequence joins TRBV29-1 and TRBJ2-1, with D possibly matching TRBD1 (6 bases). V lost 3 bases to trimming and J lost 6 bases, with 9 bases between them. CDR3 length: 12 amino acids. CDR1 and CDR2 (germline): SQVTM, ANQGSEA. CDR3 sequence: CSVDRGGNEQFF. CDR3 nucleotide sequence: TGCAGCGTTGACAGAGGGGGCAATGAGCAGTTCTTC.

The chain has TRBV12-3 or TRBV12-4 and TRBJ1-1; no definite D call. CDR3 length equals 11 residues. V lost 8 bases and J lost 5, with 9 bases in between. CDR3 nucleotide sequence: TGTGCCAGCCAGGAGTCGACTGAAGCTTTCTTT. The encoded protein is CASQESTEAFF.

The count of this clonotype is one. The genes are TRBV20-1 and TRBJ2-5; D is undetermined. Trimming left V 5 bases short and J 5 bases short, with 12 bases between. This CDR3 is 12 amino acids long. Looked up from germline, CDR1 is DFQATT and CDR2 is SNEGSKA (reference sequence). The CDR3 reads CSAFPAWETQYF. The DNA of the CDR3 is TGCAGTGCTTTCCCTGCGTGGGAGACCCAGTACTTC.

In its sample, this clonotype was seen once. This rearrangement joins TRBV12-3 or TRBV12-4 to TRBJ2-7; tentative D call: TRBD1 (6 bases). V dropped 4 bases and J dropped 6 bases, with 10 bases sitting between them. CDR3 size: 12 residues. The CDR3 loop is CASSSQGFEQYF. CDR3 DNA: TGTGCCAGCAGTTCTCAGGGGTTCGAGCAGTACTTC.

CDR3 amino acids: CASSLGTSRTDTQYF. CDR3 DNA sequence: TGTGCCAGCAGCTTAGGGACTAGCCGGACAGATACGCAGTATTTT. The rearrangement links TRBV7-2 to TRBJ2-3; 8 bases agree with TRBD2. Germline loops: CDR1 SGHTA, CDR2 FQGNSA. The CDR3 is made up of 15 amino acids. The V and J ends lost 1 base and 3 bases, in that order; junction bases with no gene match: 3.

The CDR3 loop is CASSPYRLPEQFF. The CDR3, as DNA: TGTGCCAGCAGCCCTTATCGGCTTCCCGAGCAGTTCTTC. This chain joins TRBV7-2 and TRBJ2-1; no definite D call. Germline loops: CDR1 SGHTA, CDR2 FQGNSA. Trimming left V 5 bases short and J 10 bases short, with 15 bases between. CDR3 length equals 13 residues.

V usage is TRBV18 and J usage is TRBJ2-1; perhaps TRBD2 as D (7 bases). The germline V and J ends were trimmed by 3 bases and 8 bases, with 17 bases remaining between them. The CDR3 has 15 residues. The germline V gene encodes CDR1 KGHSH and CDR2 LQKENI. The CDR3 loop is CASSPGGAQRDEQFF. The CDR3 DNA reads TGTGCCAGCTCACCGGGGGGGGCGCAGCGGGATGAGCAGTTCTTC.

V usage is TRBV7-9 and J usage is TRBJ2-1; the match to TRBD1 covers 7 bases. The CDR3 loop spans 15 amino acids. V was clipped by 5 bases and J by 6 bases; unmatched bases: 10. Germline V CDR1 and CDR2: SEHNR, FQNEAQ (reference sequence). CDR3 in DNA: TGTGCCAGCAGCACTACAGGGGTGATGGGCAATGAGCAGTTCTTC. It specifies CASSTTGVMGNEQFF.

The chain carries TRBV28 and TRBJ2-7; D call uncertain. Germline-derived CDR1 and CDR2 are MDHEN and SYDVKM. V was trimmed by 8 bases and J by 2 bases, leaving 13 bases between them. This CDR3 is 13 amino acids long. CDR3 bases: TGTGCCAGCGGGCGACACGGGCCCTACGAGCAGTACTTC. Translating gives CASGRHGPYEQYF.

The rearrangement joins TRBV7-3 to TRBJ1-1, with D hard to call. This CDR3 region has 14 residues. The germline V gene has CDR1 SGHTA and CDR2 FQGTGA. V lost 2 bases and J lost 2, with 9 bases in between. Written as DNA, the CDR3 is TGTGCCAGCAGCTTATCACCAAGCAACACTGAAGCTTTCTTT. It yields the protein CASSLSPSNTEAFF.

The rearrangement joins TRBV12-3 or TRBV12-4 to TRBJ2-2; TRBD2 agrees at 8 bases. The CDR3 is made up of 16 amino acids. V dropped 3 bases and J dropped 0; count of bases not matched to a gene: 3. Here the CDR3 DNA reads TGTGCCAGCAGTTTGCGGGGGGTGACGAACACCGGGGAGCTGTTTTTT. Translation: CASSLRGVTNTGELFF.

The chain uses TRBV3-1 and TRBJ2-4, with D tentatively TRBD1 or TRBD2 (5 bases each). This CDR3 contains 14 residues. V lost 0 bases and J lost 9, with 12 bases in between. CDR1 and CDR2 from the germline V gene are LGHDT and YNNKEL (reference sequence). DNA for the CDR3: TGTGCCAGCAGCCAAGAAATCGCAGGGACCATTCAGTACTTC. Translated, it gives CASSQEIAGTIQYF.

This chain uses TRBV13 with TRBJ2-3, with unresolved D. The ends were cut back, 0 bases at V and 6 bases at J, with 4 bases in the middle. This CDR3 region has 12 residues. Germline assignment: CDR1 PRHDT and CDR2 FYEKMQ (reference sequence). The CDR3 is CASSLGSDTQYF. CDR3 bases: TGTGCCAGCAGCTTAGGCTCGGATACGCAGTATTTT. The full variable domain, completed using reference TRBV13 and TRBJ2-3, is AAGVIQSPRHLIKEKRETATLKCYPIPRHDTVYWYQQGPGQDPQFLISFYEKMQSDKGSIPDRFSAQQFSDYHSELNMSSLELGDSALYFCASSLGSDTQYFGPGTRLTVL.

V and J are TRBV3-1 and TRBJ1-5; D is unresolved. The V end was cut by 1 base, the J end by 11 bases, with 18 bases between. The germline V gene has CDR1 LGHDT and CDR2 YNNKEL (reference sequence). There are 15 residues in the CDR3. The CDR3 loop reads CASSQGFFASGAQHF. CDR3 bases: TGTGCCAGCAGCCAAGGTTTCTTCGCCAGTGGGGCCCAGCATTTT.

The chain uses TRBV29-1 and TRBJ2-5, with D possibly matching TRBD1 (6 bases). CDR1 and CDR2 from the germline V gene are SQVTM and ANQGSEA. Trimming left V 4 bases short and J 5 bases short, with 11 bases between. The CDR3 consists of 12 residues. The CDR3: CSVGGPRETQYF. The CDR3 DNA follows: TGCAGCGTTGGGGGGCCCCGGGAGACCCAGTACTTC.

The V and J genes are TRBV15 and TRBJ1-6, with 7 bases that match TRBD1. V gave up 1 base and J gave up 5 bases; unmatched junction bases: 5. CDR3 length: 16 residues. Germline CDR1 and CDR2: LNHNV and YYDKDF (reference sequence). CDR3 bases: TGTGCCACCAGCAGAGGAGGGGGCGGCAATAATTCACCCCTCCACTTT. Its translation: CATSRGGGGNNSPLHF.

On this clonotype itself: At one end, the junction sequence differs from germline, possibly due to a read error. This chain connects TRBV6-1 to TRBJ1-6; D is possibly TRBD1 (6 bases). Looked up from germline, CDR1 is MNHNS and CDR2 is SASEGT. This CDR3 is 14 amino acids long. The CDR3 protein is CASSTTGLGSSLHF. The CDR3 bases are TGTGCCAGCAGTACCACAGGGCTGGGTTCATCCCTCCACTTT.

V and J are TRBV30 and TRBJ2-3, with 7 bases aligning to TRBD2. V gave up 4 bases and J gave up 4 bases; unmatched junction bases: 8. This CDR3 spans 14 amino acids. From germline, CDR1 is GTSNPN and CDR2 SVGIG (reference sequence). CDR3 coding DNA: TGTGCCTGGAACAGGCGGGGGACTCCAGATACGCAGTATTTT. This encodes CAWNRRGTPDTQYF.

V is TRBV25-1 and J is TRBJ1-1, with TRBD1 as a possible D gene (6 bases). The germline V and J ends were trimmed by 2 bases and 4 bases, with 11 bases remaining between them. Per germline, CDR1 MGHDK and CDR2 SYGVNS. The CDR3 runs 14 residues. The CDR3 sequence: CASSEGGGSTEAFF. The CDR3, as DNA: TGTGCCAGCAGTGAAGGGGGCGGGAGCACTGAAGCTTTCTTT.

As regards this clonotype: One junction end disagrees with the germline gene, perhaps due to a read error. The chain has TRBV19 and TRBJ1-2; D call uncertain. The CDR3 totals 13 residues. The germline gives CDR1 LNHDA, CDR2 SQIVND (reference sequence). In DNA, the CDR3 is TGTGCCAGTAGTTTAGAGCGGGATTATGGCTACACCTTC. Translated: CASSLERDYGYTF.

V is TRBV25-1 and J is TRBJ1-4; TRBD1 matches 7 bases. The trim removed 6 bases at V and 7 bases at J, leaving 5 bases unmatched. The CDR3 covers 13 residues. Germline CDR1 and CDR2: MGHDK and SYGVNS. The CDR3 loop reads CASRGGQLEKLFF. For the CDR3, the DNA is TGTGCCAGCAGGGGGGGACAGCTTGAAAAACTGTTTTTT.

The CDR3 nucleotides are TGCGCCAGCAGTCAATCGGTCACAGATACGCAGTATTTT. Its translation is CASSQSVTDTQYF. The V gene is TRBV23-1, the J gene TRBJ2-3; D ambiguous. TRBV23-1 is sorted into the ORF group, with uncertain function. CDR3 length: 13 amino acids. Trimming left V 0 bases short and J 2 bases short, with 3 bases between.